The rows below give T cell receptor beta chains drawn from one sample of a study of blood T cell repertoires in COVID-19. The data were produced by immunoSEQ multiplex PCR, yet TCRdb's version contains in-frame clones alone and is incomplete. The sample consists of 150,000 or so clones, roughly 83% of them appearing once. The sequencing input was peripheral blood. These receptors were obtained from a woman aged 55-70 years with COVID-19, enrolled during active disease. The CDR3 runs from the conserved cysteine through the conserved F or W. The D gene is left open where the match is weak. Clone size is not always given. Where it is, it says once, few, many or a class for expanded clones.

D gene,V gene,J gene,clone size,CDR3 DNA,CDR3 protein
-,TRBV9,TRBJ2-1,-,TGTGCCAGCAGCGTAGGGGTAGCTAATGAGCAGTTCTTC,CASSVGVANEQFF
-,TRBV7-2,TRBJ2-5,-,TGTGCCAGCAGCTTAAGGGGGGGTACTAGGAGGTACCAAGAGACCCAGTACTTC,CASSLRGGTRRYQETQYF
-,TRBV27,TRBJ2-1,-,TGTGCCAGCAGCTTCTACAATGAGCAGTTCTTC,CASSFYNEQFF
TRBD1,TRBV9,TRBJ1-2,-,TGTGCCAGCAGCGTAGGAGGGACAGGGCCTCTATCTAACTATGGCTACACCTTC,CASSVGGTGPLSNYGYTF
-,TRBV7-3,TRBJ1-1,-,TGTGCCAGCAGCTTAAACGGGGGAGGGACTGAAGCTTTCTTT,CASSLNGGGTEAFF
TRBD1,TRBV3-1/TRBV3-2,TRBJ1-2,-,TGTGCCAGCAGCCGTGCGACAGGGGGAAATTATGGCTACACCTTC,CASSRATGGNYGYTF
TRBD2,TRBV24-1,TRBJ2-5,once,TGTGCCACCAGTGATTTGGCGGGGGAAGAGACCCAGTACTTC,CATSDLAGEETQYF
-,TRBV27,TRBJ1-5,once,TGTGCCAGCAGTTTTGCAGGGCACAATCAGCCCCAGCATTTT,CASSFAGHNQPQHF
-,TRBV14,TRBJ2-1,-,TGTGCCAGCAGCCAAGATCGGCGGCTTTCCTACAATGAGCAGTTCTTC,CASSQDRRLSYNEQFF
TRBD1,TRBV10-2,TRBJ1-2,-,TGCGCCAGCAGTGAAAGGAGGGGACAGTCGGGCGGCTACACCTTC,CASSERRGQSGGYTF
TRBD2,TRBV5-1,TRBJ2-1,-,TGCGCCAGCAGCTATAATTCGACTAGCGGGAGCTCCTACAATGAGCAGTTCTTC,CASSYNSTSGSSYNEQFF
TRBD1,TRBV18,TRBJ1-5,-,TGTGCCAGCTCACCATTTTCCGGGACAGGGGGATCGGTATATAGCAATCAGCCCCAGCATTTT,CASSPFSGTGGSVYSNQPQHF
TRBD2,TRBV4-2,TRBJ2-1,once,TGTGCCAGCAGCCAAGCCTCCACTAGCGGGGGGCAAAATGAGCAGTTCTTC,CASSQASTSGGQNEQFF
TRBD1,TRBV7-2,TRBJ2-1,-,TGTGCCAGCAGCCCCCGGCGACAGGGAAGAGGGAATGAGCAGTTCTTC,CASSPRRQGRGNEQFF
TRBD1,TRBV6-6,TRBJ1-2,-,TGTGCCAGCAGTCCCGACAGGGGGCAAGGTGGCTACACCTTC,CASSPDRGQGGYTF
-,TRBV9,TRBJ1-5,-,TGTGCCAGCAGTCCCGGGGGGGGCAATCAGCCCCAGCATTTT,CASSPGGGNQPQHF
-,TRBV3-1/TRBV3-2,TRBJ2-1,-,TGTGCCAGCAGCCGCAAAACGCGGCTCCGTTACAATACTGAGCAGTTCTTC,CASSRKTRLRYNTEQFF
TRBD1,TRBV7-8,TRBJ2-4,many,TGTGCCAGCAGCCCACAGACAGGGGTCGGGGGCATTCAGTACTTC,CASSPQTGVGGIQYF
TRBD2,TRBV9,TRBJ2-1,-,TGTGCCAGCAGCGTAGAGATAGCGGGAGGTCGAGAGCAGTTCTTC,CASSVEIAGGREQFF
-,TRBV19,TRBJ1-1,-,TGTGCCAGTAGTCCCAGGGATAGGGGCACTGAAGCTTTCTTT,CASSPRDRGTEAFF